This TCR beta chain emerged from a study of CD8 T cells in ankylosing spondylitis. Overall study findings and caveats: It was reported that disease-linked clones were significantly enriched in matched ankylosing spondylitis synovial fluid.

There are 11 residues in the CDR3. V was clipped by 5 bases and J by 5 bases, with 6 bases between them. Germline CDR1 SEHNR, CDR2 FQNEAQ (reference sequence). TCRdb re-derived calls from the 5' RACE reads in MiXCR, one entry per CDR3 protein. Here the sample spans roughly 250,000 distinct CDR3 sequences, around 9.2% being singletons. This clonotype was counted at least ten times. The antigen remains undetermined. The chain couples TRBV7-9 to TRBJ2-5, with no clear D. Sequencing was carried out using blood, either unsorted or a sorted T cell fraction (not recorded which). The sequence was obtained from a male donor with ankylosing spondylitis or in good health (not recorded which). The CDR3 here is CASSPDETQYF. CDR3 in DNA: TGTGCCAGCAGCCCCGACGAGACCCAGTACTTC. The variable domain in full, with the rest retrieved from reference TRBV7-9 and TRBJ2-5, is DTGVSQNPRHKITKRGQNVTFRCDPISEHNRLYWYRQTLGQGPEFLTYFQNEAQLEKSRLLSDRFSAERPKGSFSTLEIQRTEQGDSAMYLCASSPDETQYFGPGTRLLVL.